This TCR beta chain appears in the sequencing data of a study of cytomegalovirus exposure and HLA in healthy donors (dated by TCRdb to about 2017). About the study as a whole: An earlier analysis of some 620 of the donors reported about 280 Gb of sequence data and 95 million to 140 million unique TCR beta sequences obtained from approximately 180 million T cells. Roughly 300 gigabases of sequencing data and tens of millions of unique TCR sequences made up an early release that covered approximately 650 HLA-typed donors. The genetic ancestry cluster associated with self-reported Caucasian donors included 81% of the approximately 400 genotyped donors. The study aimed to test whether cataloging public T cell receptors could reveal signatures of past pathogen exposure. Using immunosequencing, the study profiled T cell repertoires from about 650 subjects and related those repertoires to cytomegalovirus serostatus. A separate validation cohort of 100 to 150 different subjects was used in addition to the approximately 610-subject first cohort. High-throughput TCR immunosequencing, statistical association of individual TCRs with disease status, and machine learning were combined to predict cytomegalovirus infection status. To study patterns of TCR occurrence, a later analysis re-analyzed previously published TCR beta repertoires from 600 to 750 donors and added high-resolution HLA genotyping. The later analysis used no new phenotypic data to find candidate immune exposures, relying instead on TCR beta sequences and their occurrence across donors. An earlier analysis of a few hundred of the donors applied high-throughput TCR beta sequencing to assess whether each TCR beta V gene segment acted as functional or pseudogenic. Donor age, sex, ethnicity and CMV serostatus were compiled alongside the repertoire data. In a later genetic analysis, genome-wide SNP genotypes for about 65% of the roughly 670 donors were used, and that subset was treated as a discovery cohort. All discovery cohort repertoires had been generated using a single sequencing platform. HLA typing covered class I and class II loci at four-digit resolution. The number of typed donors differed by locus: roughly 629-640 for A, B, C, DRB1 and DQB1; 500 to 550 for DQA1; approximately 610 for DPA1; and around 490 for DPB1. Because of strong linkage in the cohort, roughly five DR-DQ haplotypes were treated as single units for association and clustering. Across some 400 genotyped donors of the cohort, an average of about 240,000 unique TCR beta nucleotide sequences per donor were sequenced, and roughly 17% of those sequences were non-productive. The investigation overall reported the following: A later analysis found that TCR association rates varied across HLA loci, with DRB1 alleles showing the most associated TCRs and HLA-C alleles the fewest. In vitro tests confirmed that three of the cytomegalovirus-associated TCR beta chains recognize cytomegalovirus antigens. In an earlier analysis of approximately 600 of the donors, most TCR beta V segments were observed in productive rearrangements about 90% or about 30% of the time, broadly matching IMGT annotations. In a later analysis, several top co-occurrence clusters were reported to appear linked to parvovirus B19, influenza, CMV and Epstein-Barr virus. Some IMGT-functional V segments, including TRBV6-2 and TRBV6-3, could not be distinguished by the 87-base-pair reads and were therefore excluded. A cluster of highly shared sequence variants was judged likely to represent a technical artifact of the sequencing pipeline. In a later analysis, most CMV-associated TCR beta chains were found to appear HLA-restricted, with HLA associations seemingly driven largely by CMV exposure. When HLA alleles, especially DR and DQ, strongly co-occurred, attributing TCR associations to individual alleles was difficult. In the study, 164 TCR beta chains were listed as associated with cytomegalovirus. Because HLA typing was unavailable for some donors at each locus, only the typed subset was used in association tests. The classifier was reported to diagnose cytomegalovirus status with high specificity and sensitivity in both the original and validation cohorts. For the cohort, immune exposure information was limited to CMV serostatus. Correlated functional status among segregating V segments might reflect linkage disequilibrium, but an unknown experimental factor could not be ruled out. In a later analysis, HLA-associated TCR beta chains showed more clonal expansion and lower generation probabilities than non-associated chains that were equally common. While some public TCRs were present in many individuals, most TCR sequences turned up only very rarely across donors. According to the authors, the approach could potentially be generalized to other disease states and immunological phenotypes. Because counts were too low, about 15 rarely observed V segments, including chromosome 9 orphons, were left out of the earlier analysis of over 550 of the donors. A further reported finding was that TCR beta sequences accurately predicted the HLA-A and HLA-B alleles for most subjects in the first cohort. Only TCR beta chains were sequenced in this cohort, and the absence of alpha or paired-chain data limited detectable features. V-gene and J-gene trimming of TCR beta chains was associated with a missense DCLRE1C variant in a later genetic analysis, and the association was replicated in an independent cohort. A later genetic analysis reported fewer N-insertions in productive TCRs among donors in an Asian-associated ancestry cluster than the roughly 650-donor mean. A later analysis associated about 16,000 TCR beta sequences with specific HLA alleles at a false discovery rate of 0.05. Roughly uniform sequencing depth across donors was assumed in presence/absence analyses, although this assumption may not hold.

Deletion took 3 bases off V and 1 base off J, with a span of 10 bases between the germline ends. Counted from cysteine to phenylalanine, this CDR3 has 16 amino acids. CDR3 DNA only is kept here, 48 bases in frame from base 1. As encoded in the germline V gene, CDR1 is KGHSH while CDR2 is LQKENI. In total, roughly 670 healthy bone marrow donors made up the cohort. At the time of sampling, all cohort members were nominally healthy, though unrecorded immune exposures were likely present. The donor was CMV seronegative and belonged to the group of several hundred seronegative cohort members. Every donor gave a peripheral blood sample, and the peripheral blood mononuclear cells from that sample were used for TCR beta sequencing. Genomic DNA was extracted from the blood cell samples with the Qiagen DNeasy Blood Extraction Kit. Only a few counts were recorded for this clone. The antigen it recognizes is unknown. Per-base quality was not reported, and no clone a single base away is much larger than it.

The library was obtained by the immunoSEQ multiplex PCR assay. A mixture of 60 forward primers for TCR Vbeta segments and 13 reverse primers for TCR Jbeta segments was used in the multiplex PCR. The CDR3 region of rearranged TCR beta genes was amplified from genomic DNA by a multiplex PCR assay. The amplified TCR beta libraries were sequenced on the Illumina HiSeq System as 87-base-pair reads. For the original study's pipeline: Across the 670 or so repertoires, a later analysis counted roughly 84 million unique TCR beta chains, about 10 million of which were shared by at least two donors. Raw reads were error-corrected and collapsed into unique sequences by a nearest-neighbor algorithm in which closely related sequences were merged to remove PCR and sequencing errors. To assign V, D and J gene segments, CDR3 sequences were aligned to IMGT reference sequences. Each retained sequence needed at least a six-nucleotide match to both a V gene segment and a J gene segment. Rearrangements were called productive when the CDR3 lacked stop codons and stayed in frame with V and J; all others were non-productive. CDR3 was defined according to IMGT convention as the region running from the second conserved V-encoded cysteine to the conserved J-encoded phenylalanine. The earlier analysis of fewer than 750 of the donors excluded sequences that lacked an unambiguous match to a single V gene segment. An earlier analysis of several hundred of the donors classified V segments as functional when productive rearrangements were above 56.7% and as segregating when the standard deviation between donors was above 5%. A statistical classification framework was developed to diagnose cytomegalovirus status using the catalog of TCR beta chain sequences. In a later analysis, V and J genes were assigned by comparing TCR nucleotide sequences against IMGT/GENE-DB human TR gene sequences. Using the TCRdist pipeline, a later analysis assigned CDR3 sequences along with most-parsimonious VDJ recombination scenarios. In a later analysis, each TCR beta chain was defined by its CDR3 amino acid sequence together with its V-gene family, and reads without a unique V-gene family were excluded. In a later analysis, around 600 highly shared, low-generation-probability nucleotide sequences were removed to address suspected cross-contamination and a sequencing artifact. In a later analysis, a clonal expansion index for each public chain was calculated from normalized within-repertoire ranks of inferred template counts. In a later analysis, generation probabilities were computed using a VDJ recombination model fitted to out-of-frame rearrangements, and the results were checked against IGoR. A later analysis scored TCR-TCR, TCR-HLA and TCR-CMV co-occurrence with hypergeometric tests, applying a repertoire-size bias correction to TCR pairs. To estimate false discovery rates, a later analysis permuted the HLA or CMV assignments 20 times. In a later analysis, co-occurring TCRs were grouped using DBSCAN, and TCRdist sequence similarity was added for clustering within HLA-allele-positive subsets. Repertoires with fewer than 30,000 or more than 120,000 public chains were left out of co-occurrence clustering, as were about five repertoires with anomalous nucleotide sharing. As stored in TCRdb, this immuneACCESS dataset retains in-frame rearrangements with V and J assigned. A fraction of the clones does not appear; measured against another copy, unresolved V genes explain less than half of the discrepancy, and the remainder lacks a known reason. V and J calls and clone size are as listed in that table; D and trimming were resolved from the DNA. The sample table holds about 170,000 clones, of which 55% to 65% were seen once. The top ten clones comprise 2.5% to 3.5% of the sample.

This sequence was found in a man aged 40-49 years in good health and CMV-seronegative. This receptor chain uses TRBV18 and TRBJ1-6; TRBD1 is perhaps the D gene, given 6 matching bases. The specimen sequenced was PBMCs. The nucleotides read TGTGCCAGCTCACCGGAACAGGGTTCCTATAATTCACCCCTCCACTTT. This yields the protein CASSPEQGSYNSPLHF.